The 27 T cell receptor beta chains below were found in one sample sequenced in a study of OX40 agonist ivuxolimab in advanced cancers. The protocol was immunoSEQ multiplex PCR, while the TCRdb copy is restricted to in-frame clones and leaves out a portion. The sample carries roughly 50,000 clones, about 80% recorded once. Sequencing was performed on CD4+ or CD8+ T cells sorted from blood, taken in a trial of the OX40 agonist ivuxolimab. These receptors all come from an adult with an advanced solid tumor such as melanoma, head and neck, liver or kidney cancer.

The CDR3 spells CASSTPGQGSGNTIYF. For the CDR3, the DNA is TGTGCCAGCAGTACCCCGGGACAGGGTTCTGGAAACACCATATATTTT. The rearrangement links TRBV28 to TRBJ1-3; 9 nucleotides agree with TRBD1. Germline V gives CDR1 MDHEN, CDR2 SYDVKM. The CDR3 consists of 16 residues. V lost 5 bases and J lost 1; bases outside the gene matches: 6.

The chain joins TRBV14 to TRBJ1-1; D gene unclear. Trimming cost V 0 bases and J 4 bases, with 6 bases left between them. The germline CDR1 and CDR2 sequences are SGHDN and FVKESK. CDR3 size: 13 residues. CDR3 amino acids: CASSQEEVTEAFF. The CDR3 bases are TGTGCCAGCAGCCAAGAGGAGGTCACTGAAGCTTTCTTT.

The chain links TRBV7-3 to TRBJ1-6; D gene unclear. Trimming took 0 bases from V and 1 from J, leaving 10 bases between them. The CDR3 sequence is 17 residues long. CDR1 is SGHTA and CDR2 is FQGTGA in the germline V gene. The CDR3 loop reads CASSLTRITSYNSPLHF. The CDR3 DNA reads TGTGCCAGCAGCTTAACGCGAATTACGTCCTATAATTCACCCCTCCACTTT.

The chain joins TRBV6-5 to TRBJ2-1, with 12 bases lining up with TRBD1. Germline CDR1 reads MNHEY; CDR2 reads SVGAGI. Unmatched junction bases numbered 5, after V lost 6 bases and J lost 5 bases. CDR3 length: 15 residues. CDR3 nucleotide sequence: TGTGCCAGCAGGGGACAGGGGGCGTATGACAATGAGCAGTTCTTC. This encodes CASRGQGAYDNEQFF.

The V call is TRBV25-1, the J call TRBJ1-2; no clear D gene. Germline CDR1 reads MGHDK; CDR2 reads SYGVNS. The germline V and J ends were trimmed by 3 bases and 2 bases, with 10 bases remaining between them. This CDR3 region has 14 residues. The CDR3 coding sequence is TGTGCCAGCAGTGAGAGGGTGGCGAACTATGGCTACACCTTC. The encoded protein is CASSERVANYGYTF.

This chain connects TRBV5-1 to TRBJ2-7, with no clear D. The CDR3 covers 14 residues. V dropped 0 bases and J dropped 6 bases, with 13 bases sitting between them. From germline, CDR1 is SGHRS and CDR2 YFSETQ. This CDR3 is CASSLGLVWGEQYF. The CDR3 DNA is TGCGCCAGCAGCTTGGGGCTAGTCTGGGGCGAGCAGTACTTC.

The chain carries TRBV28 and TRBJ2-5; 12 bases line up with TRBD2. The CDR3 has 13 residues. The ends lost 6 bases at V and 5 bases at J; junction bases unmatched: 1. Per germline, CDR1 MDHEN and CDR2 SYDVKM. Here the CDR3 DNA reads TGTGCCAGCAGCCTAGCGGGGGGGGAGACCCAGTACTTC. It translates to CASSLAGGETQYF.

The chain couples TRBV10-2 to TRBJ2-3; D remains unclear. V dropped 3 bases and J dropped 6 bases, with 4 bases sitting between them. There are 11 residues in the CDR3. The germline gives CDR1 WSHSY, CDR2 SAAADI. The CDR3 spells CASSEIDTQYF. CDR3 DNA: TGCGCCAGCAGTGAAATCGATACGCAGTATTTT.

The CDR3 loop reads CASSLLDRAEDTQYF. DNA of the CDR3: TGTGCCAGCAGCCTGTTGGACAGGGCCGAAGATACGCAGTATTTT. This chain connects TRBV5-6 to TRBJ2-3; 8 nucleotides align to TRBD1. Germline V gene data show CDR1 as SGHDT and CDR2 as YYEEEE. With V trimmed by 4 bases and J by 5 bases, 9 bases remained unmatched. The CDR3 extends over 15 amino acids.

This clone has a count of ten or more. The CDR3 is CASSTGQSPLHF. The CDR3 bases are TGTGCCAGCAGCACGGGACAGTCACCCCTCCACTTT. V is TRBV2 and J is TRBJ1-6; 7 bases fit TRBD1. Per the germline V gene, CDR1 is SNHLY and CDR2 is FYNNEI. The CDR3 is 12 residues long. The V segment lost 6 bases and the J segment 10 bases; nucleotides outside the gene matches: 3.

The CDR3 sequence is CASSPQSMEGGYEQYF. The DNA for the CDR3 is TGTGCCAGCTCACCACAATCTATGGAGGGGGGTTACGAGCAGTACTTC. V and J are TRBV18 and TRBJ2-7; D tentatively fits TRBD1 or TRBD2 (6 bases each). CDR1 and CDR2 (germline): KGHSH, LQKENI. Trimming shortened V by 1 base and J by 4 bases, and 17 bases separated the two germline ends. CDR3 length: 16 residues.

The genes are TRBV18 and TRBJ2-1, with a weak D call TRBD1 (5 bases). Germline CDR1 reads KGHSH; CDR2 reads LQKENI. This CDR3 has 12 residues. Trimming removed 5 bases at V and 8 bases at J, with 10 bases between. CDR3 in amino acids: CASSETVYEQFF. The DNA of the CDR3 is TGTGCCAGCTCAGAGACAGTATATGAGCAGTTCTTC.

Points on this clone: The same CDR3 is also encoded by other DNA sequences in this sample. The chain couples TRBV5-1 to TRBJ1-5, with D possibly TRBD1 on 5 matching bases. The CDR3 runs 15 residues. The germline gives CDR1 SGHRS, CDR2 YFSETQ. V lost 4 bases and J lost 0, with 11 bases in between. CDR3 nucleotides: TGCGCCAGCAGCCCGGGGGTAAATAGCAATCAGCCCCAGCATTTT. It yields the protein CASSPGVNSNQPQHF. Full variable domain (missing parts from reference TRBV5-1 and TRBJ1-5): KAGVTQTPRYLIKTRGQQVTLSCSPISGHRSVSWYQQTPGQGLQFLFEYFSETQRNKGNFPGRFSGRQFSNSRSEMNVSTLELGDSALYLCASSPGVNSNQPQHFGDGTRLSIL.

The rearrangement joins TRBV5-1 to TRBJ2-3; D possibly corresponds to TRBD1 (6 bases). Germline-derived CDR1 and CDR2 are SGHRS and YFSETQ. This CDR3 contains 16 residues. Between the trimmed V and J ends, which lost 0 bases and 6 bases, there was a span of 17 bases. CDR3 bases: TGCGCCAGCAGCTTGGAGGGCAGGGGCTCCTCGGATACGCAGTATTTT. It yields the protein CASSLEGRGSSDTQYF.

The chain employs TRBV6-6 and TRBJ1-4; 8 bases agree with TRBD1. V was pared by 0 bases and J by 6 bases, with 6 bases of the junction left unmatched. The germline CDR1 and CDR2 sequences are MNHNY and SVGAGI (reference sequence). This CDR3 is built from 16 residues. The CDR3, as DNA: TGTGCCAGCAGTTACTCAGGACAGGGATTGGATGAAAAACTGTTTTTT. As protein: CASSYSGQGLDEKLFF.

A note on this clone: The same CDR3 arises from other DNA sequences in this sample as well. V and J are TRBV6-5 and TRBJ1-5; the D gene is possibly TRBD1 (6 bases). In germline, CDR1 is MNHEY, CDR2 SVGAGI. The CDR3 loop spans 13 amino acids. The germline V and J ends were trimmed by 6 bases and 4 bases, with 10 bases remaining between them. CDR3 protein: CASRRQGNQPQHF. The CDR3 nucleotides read TGTGCCAGCAGGCGGCAGGGGAATCAGCCCCAGCATTTT.

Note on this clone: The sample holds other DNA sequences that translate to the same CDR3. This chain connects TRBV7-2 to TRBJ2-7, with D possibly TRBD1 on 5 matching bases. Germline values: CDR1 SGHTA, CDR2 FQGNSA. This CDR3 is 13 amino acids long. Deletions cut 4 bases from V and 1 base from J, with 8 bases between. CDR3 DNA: TGTGCCAGCAGCTCCGGACAATCCTACGAGCAGTACTTC. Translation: CASSSGQSYEQYF.

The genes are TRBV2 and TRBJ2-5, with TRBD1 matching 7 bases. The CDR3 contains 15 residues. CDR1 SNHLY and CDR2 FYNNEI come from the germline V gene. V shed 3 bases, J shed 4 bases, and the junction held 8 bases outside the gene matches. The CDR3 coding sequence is TGTGCCAGCAGTGACACCGACAGGGTCGGAGAGACCCAGTACTTC. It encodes CASSDTDRVGETQYF.

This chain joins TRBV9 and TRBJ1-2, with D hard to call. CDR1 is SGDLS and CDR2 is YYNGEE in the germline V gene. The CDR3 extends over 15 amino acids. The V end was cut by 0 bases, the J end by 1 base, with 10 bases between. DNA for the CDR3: TGTGCCAGCAGCGTAGTATCGAGCAGTAACTATGGCTACACCTTC. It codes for CASSVVSSSNYGYTF.

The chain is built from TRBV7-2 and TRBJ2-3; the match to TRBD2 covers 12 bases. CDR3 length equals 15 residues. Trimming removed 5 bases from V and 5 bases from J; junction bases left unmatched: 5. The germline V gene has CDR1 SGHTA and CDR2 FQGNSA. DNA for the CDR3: TGTGCCAGCAGCGAGGCACTAGCGGGAGGAGATACGCAGTATTTT. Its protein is CASSEALAGGDTQYF.

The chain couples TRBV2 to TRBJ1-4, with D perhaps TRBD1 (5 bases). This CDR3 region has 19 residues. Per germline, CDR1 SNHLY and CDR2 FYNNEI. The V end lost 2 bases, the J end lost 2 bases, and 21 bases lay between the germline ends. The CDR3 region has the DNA TGTGCCAGCAGTGAAAGGTGGGGACTAGGTTCCCTTACTAATGAAAAACTGTTTTTT. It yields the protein CASSERWGLGSLTNEKLFF.

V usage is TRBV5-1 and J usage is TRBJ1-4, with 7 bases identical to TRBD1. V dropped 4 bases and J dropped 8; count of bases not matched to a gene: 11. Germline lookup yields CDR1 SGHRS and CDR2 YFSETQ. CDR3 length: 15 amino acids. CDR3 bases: TGCGCCAGCAGCCGGGACAGCCGTGGTAACGAAAAACTGTTTTTT. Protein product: CASSRDSRGNEKLFF.

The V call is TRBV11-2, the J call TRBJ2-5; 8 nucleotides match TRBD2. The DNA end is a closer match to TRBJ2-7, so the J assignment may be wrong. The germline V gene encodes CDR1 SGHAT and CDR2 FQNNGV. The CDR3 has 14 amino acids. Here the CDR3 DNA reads TGTGCCAGCAGCTTACAGCGGGGGCTTTACGAGCAGTACTTC. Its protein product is CASSLQRGLYEQYF.

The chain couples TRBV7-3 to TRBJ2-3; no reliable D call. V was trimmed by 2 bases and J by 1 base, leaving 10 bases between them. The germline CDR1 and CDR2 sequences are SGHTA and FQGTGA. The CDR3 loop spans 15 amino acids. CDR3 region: CASSLERPRTDTQYF. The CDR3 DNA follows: TGTGCCAGCAGCTTAGAGCGCCCTCGCACAGATACGCAGTATTTT. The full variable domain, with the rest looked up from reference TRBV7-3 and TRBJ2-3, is GAGVSQTPSNKVTEKGKYVELRCDPISGHTALYWYRQSLGQGPEFLIYFQGTGAADDSGLPNDRFFAVRPEGSVSTLKIQRTERGDSAVYLCASSLERPRTDTQYFGPGTRLTVL.

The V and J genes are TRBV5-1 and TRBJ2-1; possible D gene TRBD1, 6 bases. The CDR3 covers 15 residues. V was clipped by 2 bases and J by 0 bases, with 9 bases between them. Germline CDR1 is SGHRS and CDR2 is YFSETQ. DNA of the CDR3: TGCGCCAGCAGCTTCGGACAGAGCTCCTACAATGAGCAGTTCTTC. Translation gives CASSFGQSSYNEQFF.

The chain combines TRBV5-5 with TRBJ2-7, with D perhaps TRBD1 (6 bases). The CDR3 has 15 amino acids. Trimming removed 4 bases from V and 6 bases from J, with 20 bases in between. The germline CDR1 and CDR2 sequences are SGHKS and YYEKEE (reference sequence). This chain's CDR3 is CASSHYRVESSEQYF. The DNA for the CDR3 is TGTGCCAGCAGCCACTACAGGGTAGAGAGCAGCGAGCAGTACTTC.

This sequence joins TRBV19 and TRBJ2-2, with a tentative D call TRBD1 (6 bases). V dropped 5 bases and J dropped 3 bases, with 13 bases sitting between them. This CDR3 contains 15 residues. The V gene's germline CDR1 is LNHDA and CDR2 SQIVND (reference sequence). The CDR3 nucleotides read TGTGCCAGTAGTTACCGGGACACCTACACCGGGGAGCTGTTTTTT. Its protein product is CASSYRDTYTGELFF.